The 20 T cell receptor beta chains reported below all come from one sample, sequenced in a study of early T cells in non-severe SARS-CoV-2 infection. TCRdb re-derived calls from the 5' RACE reads in MiXCR, one entry per CDR3 protein. This table has 85,000 to 100,000 distinct CDR3 sequences, roughly 15% appearing once. Sequencing used whole blood. Receptor source: an adult who was a healthcare worker with PCR-confirmed SARS-CoV-2 infection or an uninfected control (not recorded which).

This clonotype came up a few times. The CDR3 loop reads CASKKDSHYEQYF. The CDR3 DNA is TGTGCCAGCAAGAAGGACAGTCACTACGAGCAGTACTTC. The chain joins TRBV12-3 or TRBV12-4 to TRBJ2-7, with D maybe TRBD1 (6 bases). CDR3 length equals 13 residues. Trimming took 7 bases from V and 3 from J, leaving 13 bases between them.

This clonotype was recorded a few times. The chain carries TRBV27 and TRBJ1-2; D ambiguous. There are 14 residues in the CDR3. V lost 5 bases and J lost 8, with 18 bases in between. Germline assignment: CDR1 MNHEY and CDR2 SMNVEV (reference sequence). CDR3 bases: TGTGCCAGCAGTCTAAAACCGGATGCTGTGGGCTACACCTTC. Translated: CASSLKPDAVGYTF.

This clonotype was counted at least ten times. The chain joins TRBV14 to TRBJ2-5; tentatively, D is TRBD1 (5 bases). Trimming removed 4 bases at V and 3 bases at J, with 12 bases between. This CDR3 is built from 14 residues. In germline, CDR1 is SGHDN, CDR2 FVKESK. This CDR3 reads CASSLAAGKETQYF. CDR3 nucleotides: TGTGCCAGCAGCCTCGCGGCAGGGAAAGAGACCCAGTACTTC. Using reference TRBV14 and TRBJ2-5 for the parts outside the CDR3, the full variable domain is EAGVTQFPSHSVIEKGQTVTLRCDPISGHDNLYWYRRVMGKEIKFLLHFVKESKQDESGMPNNRFLAERTGGTYSTLKVQPAELEDSGVYFCASSLAAGKETQYFGPGTRLLVL.

This clonotype came up a few times. This rearrangement joins TRBV5-1 to TRBJ2-2, with 10 positions matching TRBD1. CDR3 length: 16 amino acids. Germline V CDR1 and CDR2: SGHRS, YFSETQ. The J segment lost 4 bases and the V segment lost 3 bases, leaving 6 bases of the junction unmatched. CDR3 residues: CASSSRTGGATGELFF. For the CDR3, the DNA is TGCGCCAGCAGCTCCCGGACAGGGGGAGCCACCGGGGAGCTGTTTTTT. The whole variable domain, filled in from reference TRBV5-1 and TRBJ2-2, reads KAGVTQTPRYLIKTRGQQVTLSCSPISGHRSVSWYQQTPGQGLQFLFEYFSETQRNKGNFPGRFSGRQFSNSRSEMNVSTLELGDSALYLCASSSRTGGATGELFFGEGSRLTVL.

V usage is TRBV10-3 and J usage is TRBJ1-1, with a possible D match to TRBD1 (6 bases). This CDR3 spans 13 amino acids. CDR1 is ENHRY and CDR2 is SYGVKD in the germline V gene. Trimming took off 10 bases at V and 0 bases at J, with 12 bases between the two ends. The CDR3, as DNA: TGTGCCAGCGCGGGACACCTGAACACTGAAGCTTTCTTT. As protein: CASAGHLNTEAFF.

In this sample, this clonotype turned up many times. V and J are TRBV6-5 and TRBJ2-5; D is tentatively TRBD1 or TRBD2 (5 bases each). Trimming shortened V by 6 bases and J by 5 bases, and 13 bases separated the two germline ends. Germline lookup yields CDR1 MNHEY and CDR2 SVGAGI. This CDR3 comprises 13 residues. CDR3 sequence: CASRTGGWETQYF. The CDR3 DNA is TGTGCCAGCAGGACTGGGGGATGGGAGACCCAGTACTTC.

This clonotype was observed a few times. CDR3 DNA: TGTGCCAGCTCACCACGTTTGGGGGCTGAGGGCTACACCTTC. Protein sequence: CASSPRLGAEGYTF. The chain joins TRBV18 to TRBJ1-2; the D gene is possibly TRBD1 (6 bases). This CDR3 has 14 residues. V was trimmed by 1 base and J by 8 bases, leaving 14 bases between them. Germline values: CDR1 KGHSH, CDR2 LQKENI.

The rearrangement links TRBV24-1 to TRBJ2-1; TRBD1 matches at 7 bases. Germline loops: CDR1 KGHDR, CDR2 SFDVKD. The length of the CDR3 is 17 residues. Trimming removed 3 bases from V and 1 base from J; junction bases left unmatched: 8. The CDR3 nucleotides are TGTGCCACCAGTGATCTTAGAAGGGGGCATTCCTACAATGAGCAGTTCTTC. The encoded protein is CATSDLRRGHSYNEQFF.

The chain combines TRBV6-5 with TRBJ2-2; 8 bases agree with TRBD2. V was clipped by 4 bases and J by 4 bases; unmatched bases: 5. CDR1 and CDR2 from the germline V gene are MNHEY and SVGAGI. This CDR3 comprises 15 residues. In DNA form, the CDR3 reads TGTGCCAGCAGTTCCGGCGGGAGGCGCACCGGGGAGCTGTTTTTT. Amino acids: CASSSGGRRTGELFF.

This clonotype has just a few counts. This rearrangement joins TRBV20-1 to TRBJ2-5, with D maybe TRBD2 (6 bases). Germline lookup yields CDR1 DFQATT and CDR2 SNEGSKA (reference sequence). CDR3 length equals 14 residues. Trimming removed 2 bases from V and 2 bases from J, with 12 bases in between. CDR3: CSARIPGSQETQYF. The CDR3 DNA reads as TGCAGTGCTAGAATCCCCGGGAGTCAAGAGACCCAGTACTTC.

This chain joins TRBV7-2 and TRBJ1-5; D uncertain. The CDR3 runs to 15 residues. V lost 4 bases and J lost 3, with 13 bases in between. Germline V lookup: CDR1 SGHTA, CDR2 FQGNSA. The CDR3 is CASSSDPGSNQPQHF. CDR3 DNA: TGTGCCAGCAGCTCCGACCCAGGCTCCAATCAGCCCCAGCATTTT. The full variable domain, its missing parts supplied by reference TRBV7-2 and TRBJ1-5, is GAGVSQSPSNKVTEKGKDVELRCDPISGHTALYWYRQSLGQGLEFLIYFQGNSAPDKSGLPSDRFSAERTGGSVSTLTIQRTQQEDSAVYLCASSSDPGSNQPQHFGDGTRLSIL.

This clonotype was recorded a few times. The chain has TRBV4-1 and TRBJ2-1; 9 positions match TRBD2. Germline V gene sequence: CDR1 MGHRA, CDR2 YSYEKL. The CDR3 consists of 15 residues. V lost 1 base and J lost 4; bases outside the gene matches: 2. In DNA form, the CDR3 reads TGCGCCAGCAGCCAAGTTCTAGCGGGGTACAATGAGCAGTTCTTC. Translating it yields CASSQVLAGYNEQFF.

This clonotype was seen a few times. This chain uses TRBV5-1 with TRBJ2-4, with TRBD2 matching 7 bases. The J segment lost 6 bases and the V segment lost 0 bases, leaving 6 bases of the junction unmatched. Germline V gene data show CDR1 as SGHRS and CDR2 as YFSETQ. The CDR3 has 15 amino acids. CDR3 amino acids: CASSLALGGSNIQYF. CDR3 sequence (DNA): TGCGCCAGCAGCTTGGCCCTGGGAGGGTCAAACATTCAGTACTTC.

In this sample, this clonotype turned up a few times. V usage is TRBV10-3 and J usage is TRBJ1-5, with 7 bases that match TRBD1. The germline CDR1 and CDR2 sequences are ENHRY and SYGVKD. The CDR3 is made up of 14 amino acids. The J segment lost 0 bases and the V segment lost 11 bases, leaving 7 bases of the junction unmatched. The CDR3: CAVQGTNSNQPQHF. Written as DNA, the CDR3 is TGTGCCGTACAGGGGACAAATAGCAATCAGCCCCAGCATTTT.

The chain carries TRBV6-2 or TRBV6-3 and TRBJ1-5, with a weak D call TRBD1 (5 bases). CDR1 and CDR2 from the germline V gene are MNHEY and SVGEGT. This CDR3 contains 18 residues. Trimming left V 6 bases short and J 3 bases short, with 24 bases between. Here the CDR3 reads CASRPERSGAENNQPQHF. CDR3 bases: TGTGCCAGCAGACCCGAACGAAGCGGGGCAGAAAACAATCAGCCCCAGCATTTT.

The chain links TRBV4-3 to TRBJ1-1; 7 bases align to TRBD1. Germline CDR1 is LGHNA and CDR2 is YSLEER. Trimming at V came to 3 bases and at J to 4 bases, leaving 14 bases not matched to a gene. This CDR3 comprises 17 residues. The CDR3 is CASSQGAGTAVRTEAFF. The CDR3 nucleotides are TGCGCCAGCAGCCAGGGGGCCGGGACAGCGGTCCGCACTGAAGCTTTCTTT.

In its sample, this clonotype was seen a few times. J is TRBJ2-2 and V is TRBV30; D is perhaps TRBD1 or TRBD2 (5 bases each). The V gene's germline CDR1 is GTSNPN and CDR2 SVGIG (reference sequence). The CDR3 covers 15 residues. The V and J ends lost 3 bases and 6 bases respectively, with 17 bases between them. CDR3 sequence reads: CAWRKGTSVPGELFF. The CDR3 nucleotides read TGTGCCTGGAGAAAGGGGACGAGTGTCCCCGGGGAGCTGTTTTTT.

This clonotype came up a few times. The chain is built from TRBV14 and TRBJ1-2, with D maybe TRBD1 (6 bases). Trimming stripped 4 bases from V and 10 bases from J, with 19 bases between. The CDR3 runs to 14 residues. Germline V gene lookup returns CDR1 SGHDN and CDR2 FVKESK. The CDR3 DNA is TGTGCCAGCAGCCCCGGAGGGGGGTTTAAGAACTACACCTTC. It yields the protein CASSPGGGFKNYTF.

The chain carries TRBV12-3 or TRBV12-4 and TRBJ1-2; D not resolved. The CDR3 runs to 13 residues. The ends were cut back, 1 base at V and 4 bases at J, with 7 bases in the middle. Here the CDR3 DNA reads TGTGCCAGCAGTTTAGGACTAGTCTATGGCTACACCTTC. This sequence encodes CASSLGLVYGYTF.

This clonotype turned up a few times. The rearrangement joins TRBV20-1 to TRBJ2-3, with TRBD2 as a possible D gene (5 bases). This CDR3 contains 13 residues. The germline V and J ends were trimmed by 3 bases and 1 base, with 8 bases remaining between them. From germline, CDR1 is DFQATT and CDR2 SNEGSKA (reference sequence). This CDR3 reads CSARYGGTDTQYF. In DNA form, the CDR3 reads TGCAGTGCTAGGTACGGGGGCACAGATACGCAGTATTTT.